Given below is one T cell receptor (beta chain) in context. TCRdb processed the RT-PCR reads anew with MiXCR; each CDR3 protein has one entry. The table lists fewer than 35,000 distinct CDR3 sequences, 45% to 65% of them singletons. V lost 4 bases to trimming and J lost 5 bases, with 16 bases between them. From germline, CDR1 is SGHRS and CDR2 YFSETQ. CDR3 length: 14 amino acids. The sample is drawn from a study of yellow fever vaccine responses in identical twins. The TCR was taken from a woman between 18 and 30 years old who received the yellow fever vaccine. The specimen was T cells from blood (PBMCs), unsorted or a sorted subset (not recorded which), collected before or after yellow fever vaccination (not recorded which). The chain carries TRBV5-1 and TRBJ2-7; TRBD1 is a possible D gene (6 bases). The CDR3 protein is CASSATGSLDEQYF. Here the CDR3 DNA reads TGCGCCAGCAGCGCAACAGGGTCCTTAGACGAGCAGTACTTC.